What follows are 16 T cell receptor beta chains derived from one specimen sequenced in a study of blood T cell repertoires in COVID-19. Method: immunoSEQ multiplex PCR; TCRdb's copy keeps in-frame clones and lacks some. The data contain 180,000 or so clones, around 76% of them singletons. Sequenced sample: peripheral blood. These receptors originate from a woman aged 70 to 79 with acute or convalescent COVID-19.

V gene TRBV7-2 combines with J gene TRBJ1-1; the D is unclear. The V gene lost 4 bases and the J gene lost 4 bases, with 10 bases spanning the gap. This CDR3 has 13 amino acids. CDR1 and CDR2 from the germline V gene are SGHTA and FQGNSA. The CDR3 here is CASSSTGSTEAFF. CDR3 bases: TGTGCCAGCAGCTCGACGGGTAGCACTGAAGCTTTCTTT.

J is TRBJ1-1 and V is TRBV5-1; 7 bases are shared with TRBD1. The germline gives CDR1 SGHRS, CDR2 YFSETQ. This CDR3 has 16 amino acids. Trimming removed 4 bases from V and 6 bases from J; junction bases left unmatched: 15. CDR3: CASSPTTGQFVAEAFF. In nucleotides, the CDR3 is TGCGCCAGCAGCCCAACGACAGGGCAATTTGTGGCTGAAGCTTTCTTT.

The V gene is TRBV30, the J gene TRBJ1-6; TRBD1 matches 7 bases. CDR3 length: 14 residues. CDR1 is GTSNPN, CDR2 SVGIG, per germline (reference sequence). V lost 2 bases and J lost 7; bases outside the gene matches: 5. The CDR3 DNA sequence: TGTGCCTGGAGTCACCCGGGACAGAATTCACCCCTCCACTTT. Encoded protein: CAWSHPGQNSPLHF.

V gene TRBV27 combines with J gene TRBJ2-6; TRBD1 agrees at 8 bases. V was clipped by 8 bases and J by 1 base; unmatched bases: 13. Germline CDR1 is MNHEY and CDR2 is SMNVEV (reference sequence). The CDR3 has 18 residues. CDR3: CASSPRTGSPSGANVLTF. CDR3 sequence (DNA): TGTGCCAGCTCACCCCGGACAGGGTCCCCTTCTGGGGCCAACGTCCTGACTTTC.

V gene TRBV5-1 combines with J gene TRBJ1-1, with D perhaps matching TRBD1 (6 bases). Germline V CDR1 and CDR2: SGHRS, YFSETQ. V was pared by 7 bases and J by 1 base, with 11 bases between. The CDR3 consists of 13 residues. This CDR3 reads CASGDISNTEAFF. In nucleotides, the CDR3 is TGCGCCAGCGGGGACATTTCGAACACTGAAGCTTTCTTT. Together with reference TRBV5-1 and TRBJ1-1, the CDR3 gives the full variable domain: KAGVTQTPRYLIKTRGQQVTLSCSPISGHRSVSWYQQTPGQGLQFLFEYFSETQRNKGNFPGRFSGRQFSNSRSEMNVSTLELGDSALYLCASGDISNTEAFFGQGTRLTVV.

The chain recombines TRBV14 with TRBJ1-3; D gene ambiguous. The CDR3 has 14 residues. Germline lookup yields CDR1 SGHDN and CDR2 FVKESK. Trimming left V 1 base short and J 0 bases short, with 4 bases between. CDR3 in DNA: TGTGCCAGCAGCCAAGTCAGCTCTGGAAACACCATATATTTT. This gives the protein CASSQVSSGNTIYF.

This chain uses TRBV5-6 with TRBJ1-1; D may be TRBD1 (6 bases). The CDR3 is 13 amino acids. Germline V CDR1 and CDR2: SGHDT, YYEEEE. V shed 4 bases and J shed 7 bases, with 14 bases lying between them. In nucleotides, the CDR3 is TGTGCCAGCAGCGAACAGGGTCGGCTTGAAGCTTTCTTT. Protein: CASSEQGRLEAFF.

The chain has TRBV9 and TRBJ1-2; D is possibly TRBD1 (5 bases). This CDR3 is built from 16 residues. Germline assignment: CDR1 SGDLS and CDR2 YYNGEE. Trimming stripped 0 bases from V and 4 bases from J, with 16 bases between. This CDR3 reads CASSVGQDGAGYGYTF. CDR3 DNA: TGTGCCAGCAGCGTAGGCCAGGATGGGGCCGGCTATGGCTACACCTTC.

CDR3 region: CSVLRQGRADTQYF. In DNA, the CDR3 is TGCAGCGTTCTCAGACAGGGGAGGGCAGATACGCAGTATTTT. This chain links TRBV29-1 with TRBJ2-3; TRBD1 might be the D (8 bases). With 5 bases removed from V and 4 bases from J, the gap between germline ends came to 16 bases. This CDR3 has 14 residues. The germline V gene has CDR1 SQVTM and CDR2 ANQGSEA.

Only one count was recorded for this clone. CDR3 sequence reads: CPTSRREFSNYGYTF. The CDR3 DNA is TGCCCCACCAGCCGAAGGGAGTTTTCTAACTATGGCTACACCTTC. The chain is built from TRBV4-3 and TRBJ1-2, with D hard to call. Germline assignment: CDR1 LGHNA and CDR2 YSLEER. The CDR3 runs to 15 residues.

The rearrangement joins TRBV11-2 to TRBJ2-7, with D perhaps matching TRBD2 (5 bases). The V end lost 1 base, the J end lost 4 bases, and 8 bases lay between the germline ends. The CDR3 spans 13 residues. The germline V gene has CDR1 SGHAT and CDR2 FQNNGV. The CDR3 sequence: CASSLVGIYEQYF. In nucleotides, the CDR3 is TGTGCCAGCAGCTTAGTCGGGATTTACGAGCAGTACTTC.

The rearrangement links TRBV27 to TRBJ2-3; 9 nucleotides line up with TRBD1. The CDR3 is 16 residues long. The germline V gene encodes CDR1 MNHEY and CDR2 SMNVEV (reference sequence). V dropped 4 bases and J dropped 5; count of bases not matched to a gene: 10. The CDR3 nucleotides read TGTGCCAGCAGTTCGTACCGACAGGGGGGAGGAGATACGCAGTATTTT. Encoded protein: CASSSYRQGGGDTQYF.

The rearrangement links TRBV5-6 to TRBJ1-1; D remains ambiguous. Trimming removed 2 bases from V and 0 bases from J, with 17 bases in between. Germline values: CDR1 SGHDT, CDR2 YYEEEE. This CDR3 comprises 17 residues. Written as DNA, the CDR3 is TGTGCCAGCAGCTTCTCAGGTCCGTACGGCATGAACACTGAAGCTTTCTTT. It codes for CASSFSGPYGMNTEAFF. Full variable domain (remainder filled in from reference TRBV5-6 and TRBJ1-1): DAGVTQSPTHLIKTRGQQVTLRCSPKSGHDTVSWYQQALGQGPQFIFQYYEEEERQRGNFPDRFSGHQFPNYSSELNVNALLLGDSALYLCASSFSGPYGMNTEAFFGQGTRLTVV.

The V and J genes are TRBV2 and TRBJ2-6; D might be TRBD1 (6 bases). The germline V gene has CDR1 SNHLY and CDR2 FYNNEI. The CDR3 runs 14 residues. V lost 4 bases, J lost 2 bases, and 6 bases lay in between. The DNA for the CDR3 is TGTGCCAGCAGTGCAGGGGCTGGGGCCAACGTCCTGACTTTC. It is translated as CASSAGAGANVLTF.

CDR3 bases: TGCGCCAGCAGTGAGTGGCCCCTTTCACCCCTCCACTTT. Its translation: CASSEWPLSPLHF. V and J are TRBV10-1 and TRBJ1-6, with D unclear. The V end was cut by 1 base, the J end by 9 bases, with 7 bases between. This CDR3 comprises 13 residues. The V gene's germline CDR1 is WNHNN and CDR2 SYGVQD (reference sequence).

The chain is built from TRBV5-1 and TRBJ1-2, with D tentatively TRBD1 (6 bases). This CDR3 contains 12 residues. V was shortened by 5 bases and J by 5 bases, with 10 bases between the two germline ends. Germline values: CDR1 SGHRS, CDR2 YFSETQ. In DNA form, the CDR3 reads TGCGCCAGCAGACCGGGACAATATGGCTACACCTTC. Protein sequence: CASRPGQYGYTF.